Following are 10 T cell receptor beta chains from one sample sequenced in a study of T cell responses to AZD1222 COVID-19 vaccine. The method was immunoSEQ multiplex PCR; TCRdb's version includes in-frame clones alone and lacks a portion of them. The sample yields about 140,000 clones, about 90% seen once. Sequences were derived from peripheral blood, sampled on day 0 of AZD1222 vaccination. The receptor set was obtained from an adult in good health.

The rearrangement joins TRBV5-5 to TRBJ1-1; no firm D call. Looked up from germline, CDR1 is SGHKS and CDR2 is YYEKEE (reference sequence). The V and J ends lost 2 bases and 7 bases respectively, with 15 bases between them. CDR3 length: 14 residues. CDR3 in amino acids: CASSFRKDGGEAFF. Written as DNA, the CDR3 is TGTGCCAGCAGCTTTAGGAAGGATGGCGGTGAAGCTTTCTTT. Together with reference TRBV5-5 and TRBJ1-1, the CDR3 gives the full variable domain: DAGVTQSPTHLIKTRGQQVTLRCSPISGHKSVSWYQQVLGQGPQFIFQYYEKEERGRGNFPDRFSARQFPNYSSELNVNALLLGDSALYLCASSFRKDGGEAFFGQGTRLTVV.

This chain joins TRBV27 and TRBJ2-6; possible D gene TRBD2, 6 bases. There are 15 residues in the CDR3. The V end lost 8 bases, the J end lost 3 bases, and 14 bases lay between the germline ends. Germline V gives CDR1 MNHEY, CDR2 SMNVEV (reference sequence). CDR3 protein: CASSSGGFGANVLTF. The CDR3 coding sequence is TGTGCCAGCTCGAGTGGGGGGTTTGGGGCCAACGTCCTGACTTTC.

V and J are TRBV5-1 and TRBJ2-2; D unclear. Germline V lookup: CDR1 SGHRS, CDR2 YFSETQ. This CDR3 is built from 12 residues. The V end was cut by 0 bases, the J end by 3 bases, with 0 bases between. The CDR3 here is CASSLDTGELFF. The CDR3 bases are TGCGCCAGCAGCTTGGACACCGGGGAGCTGTTTTTT.

Only one count was recorded for this clone. The V and J genes are TRBV19 and TRBJ1-6; D is possibly TRBD1 (5 bases). The CDR3 covers 15 residues. Germline V gene sequence: CDR1 LNHDA, CDR2 SQIVND (reference sequence). V dropped 5 bases and J dropped 9 bases, with 17 bases sitting between them. DNA of the CDR3: TGTGCCAGTAGTGTCGGGCAGGGAAACAGTTCACCCCTCCACTTT. Encoded protein: CASSVGQGNSSPLHF. Using reference TRBV19 and TRBJ1-6 for the parts outside the CDR3, the full variable domain is DGGITQSPKYLFRKEGQNVTLSCEQNLNHDAMYWYRQDPGQGLRLIYYSQIVNDFQKGDIAEGYSVSREKKESFPLTVTSAQKNPTAFYLCASSVGQGNSSPLHFGNGTRLTVT.

The chain has TRBV5-4 and TRBJ1-1; possible D gene TRBD1, 5 bases. Trimming stripped 4 bases from V and 0 bases from J, with 13 bases between. The CDR3 is 15 amino acids. CDR1 and CDR2 (germline): SGHNT, YYREEE (reference sequence). DNA for the CDR3: TGTGCCAGCAGCACCCCGGGACGCATGAACACTGAAGCTTTCTTT. It is translated as CASSTPGRMNTEAFF.

The chain combines TRBV9 with TRBJ1-1; D is undetermined. The CDR3 covers 14 residues. V was cut by 4 bases and J by 1 base, with 11 bases left in between. Germline CDR1 reads SGDLS; CDR2 reads YYNGEE. The CDR3 DNA is TGTGCCAGCAGCCCACGGACGGCGAACACTGAAGCTTTCTTT. Translation gives CASSPRTANTEAFF.

The rearrangement uses TRBV5-1 and TRBJ2-2; TRBD1 aligns across 7 bases. V dropped 4 bases and J dropped 4; count of bases not matched to a gene: 16. The CDR3 contains 18 residues. The V gene's germline CDR1 is SGHRS and CDR2 YFSETQ. The CDR3 here is CASSGAGTEFPSTGELFF. In DNA form, the CDR3 reads TGCGCCAGCAGCGGAGCCGGGACAGAATTCCCGAGCACCGGGGAGCTGTTTTTT.

J is TRBJ2-3 and V is TRBV4-3; D unclear. Germline V gene data show CDR1 as LGHNA and CDR2 as YSLEER. The CDR3 sequence is 14 residues long. The V end was cut by 0 bases, the J end by 0 bases, with 4 bases between. CDR3 amino acids: CASSQDASTDTQYF. In DNA, the CDR3 is TGCGCCAGCAGCCAAGACGCGAGCACAGATACGCAGTATTTT.

The chain links TRBV4-2 to TRBJ1-2, with 8 positions matching TRBD1. The junction had 11 bases not matched to a gene; V was cut back by 0 bases and J by 8 bases. The length of the CDR3 is 16 residues. CDR1 LGHNA and CDR2 YNFKEQ come from the germline V gene. The DNA for the CDR3 is TGTGCCAGCAGCCAAGACGTGGTGCAGGGGGCGCGAGGCTACACCTTC. Translating it yields CASSQDVVQGARGYTF.

The genes are TRBV9 and TRBJ1-2; 10 bases fit TRBD1. The junction had 20 bases not matched to a gene; V was cut back by 4 bases and J by 2 bases. This CDR3 is built from 20 residues. The germline CDR1 and CDR2 sequences are SGDLS and YYNGEE. CDR3 region: CASSQSLLGQGVNGNYGYTF. For the CDR3, the DNA is TGTGCCAGCAGCCAATCGCTTCTCGGACAGGGGGTTAACGGAAACTATGGCTACACCTTC.